The rows below give T cell receptor beta chains drawn from one sample of a study of cytomegalovirus exposure and HLA in healthy donors. Method: immunoSEQ multiplex PCR; TCRdb's copy keeps in-frame clones and lacks some. Among approximately 89,000 clones listed, 70% to 85% were seen once. The sample comprised PBMCs. These receptor sequences come from a human donor in good health. Both conserved end residues are part of each CDR3. The order of the fields is V gene, J gene, D gene, clone size, CDR3 length, CDR3 protein, CDR3 DNA. D genes are given only for firm matches. A clone size is listed for some rows: how often the clone was seen (once, few, many), or a class if it is expanded.

TRBV7-6	TRBJ1-1	TRBD1	NA	14	CASSHGQGNTEAFF	TGTGCCAGCAGCCACGGACAGGGGAACACTGAAGCTTTCTTT
TRBV27	TRBJ2-1	TRBD2	NA	14	CASSLGGGPNEQFF	TGTGCCAGCAGTTTGGGCGGGGGACCCAATGAGCAGTTCTTC
TRBV4-3	TRBJ1-2	NA	NA	18	CASSQELIDSITNYGYTF	TGCGCCAGCAGCCAAGAGTTGATTGACAGTATAACTAACTATGGCTACACCTTC
TRBV2	TRBJ2-7	TRBD1	NA	14	CASGTDRGPNEQYF	TGTGCCAGCGGGACGGACAGGGGGCCCAACGAGCAGTACTTC
TRBV5-6	TRBJ2-4	NA	once	15	CASSLGDTGKNIQYF	TGTGCCAGCAGCTTGGGGGACACTGGCAAAAACATTCAGTACTTC
TRBV2	TRBJ1-6	NA	NA	15	CASRTGGTSNSPLHF	TGTGCCAGCAGGACGGGAGGGACGAGCAATTCACCCCTCCACTTT
TRBV7-2	TRBJ2-1	NA	NA	15	CASSRPGHLYNEQFF	TGTGCCAGCAGCCGACCGGGACATCTTTACAATGAGCAGTTCTTC
TRBV27	TRBJ1-2	NA	NA	13	CASSRTGLDGYTF	TGTGCCAGCAGCCGTACAGGATTAGATGGCTACACCTTC
TRBV18	TRBJ2-1	TRBD2	NA	16	CASSQGLAGAGNEQFF	TGTGCCAGCTCCCAGGGACTAGCGGGAGCGGGAAATGAGCAGTTCTTC
TRBV5-6	TRBJ2-7	TRBD1	NA	14	CASSFDRGFDEQYF	TGTGCCAGCAGCTTTGACAGGGGATTTGACGAGCAGTACTTC
TRBV11-2	TRBJ2-3	NA	NA	11	CASSSGLLKYF	TGTGCCAGCAGCAGCGGCCTGTTGAAGTATTTT
TRBV19	TRBJ1-5	NA	NA	16	CASTALARGGNQPQHF	TGTGCCAGTACCGCACTAGCCCGAGGGGGCAATCAGCCCCAGCATTTT
TRBV5-1	TRBJ2-3	NA	NA	14	CASSLQEFTDTQYF	TGCGCCAGCAGCTTGCAGGAATTCACAGATACGCAGTATTTT
TRBV19	TRBJ2-3	NA	NA	14	CASSIAVSTDTQYF	TGTGCCAGTAGTATAGCGGTTAGCACAGATACGCAGTATTTT
TRBV6-5	TRBJ2-3	NA	NA	15	CASSYLPGDTDTQYF	TGTGCCAGCAGTTACTTACCGGGAGACACAGATACGCAGTATTTT
TRBV28	TRBJ1-3	NA	NA	11	CASSGGEAIYF	TGTGCCAGCAGTGGCGGCGAGGCCATATATTTT
TRBV25-1	TRBJ1-1	TRBD1	NA	14	CASSPGGEKYEAFF	TGTGCCAGCAGTCCAGGGGGAGAGAAGTATGAAGCTTTCTTT
TRBV9	TRBJ1-5	NA	NA	14	CASSISGEGQPQHF	TGTGCCAGCAGCATATCAGGGGAAGGTCAGCCCCAGCATTTT
TRBV5-6	TRBJ2-1	NA	NA	16	CASSLDRQGHYNEQFF	TGTGCCAGCAGCTTGGACCGGCAGGGGCACTACAATGAGCAGTTCTTC
TRBV30	TRBJ2-7	TRBD1	NA	14	CAWRLTGWTYEQYF	TGTGCCTGGAGGCTGACAGGGTGGACCTACGAGCAGTACTTC
TRBV5-1	TRBJ2-5	NA	NA	14	CASSLTGKRETQYF	TGCGCCAGCAGCTTGACAGGGAAACGAGAGACCCAGTACTTC
TRBV2	TRBJ2-5	TRBD2	NA	16	CASSPGLAGAGETQYF	TGTGCCAGCAGTCCGGGACTAGCGGGAGCTGGGGAGACCCAGTACTTC
TRBV5-1	TRBJ1-1	NA	NA	15	CASSGRGWGNTEAFF	TGCGCCAGCAGCGGTCGGGGGTGGGGGAACACTGAAGCTTTCTTT
TRBV7-2	TRBJ2-7	NA	NA	14	CASSSPLARYEQYF	TGTGCCAGCAGCTCTCCTTTGGCGAGGTACGAGCAGTACTTC
TRBV28	TRBJ2-1	TRBD1	NA	19	CASSFLPRTGPVRYNEQFF	TGTGCCAGCAGTTTCTTGCCCCGGACAGGGCCGGTACGCTACAATGAGCAGTTCTTC
TRBV7-2	TRBJ2-7	NA	NA	15	CASSRGGGSSYEQYF	TGTGCCAGCAGCCGAGGCGGGGGCAGCTCCTACGAGCAGTACTTC
TRBV27	TRBJ1-1	NA	few	15	CASSLTVWGNTEAFF	TGTGCCAGCAGTTTGACCGTGTGGGGCAACACTGAAGCTTTCTTT
TRBV6-5	TRBJ2-2	NA	NA	14	CASSFQGGTGELFF	TGTGCCAGCAGTTTCCAGGGGGGCACCGGGGAGCTGTTTTTT
TRBV18	TRBJ1-1	NA	NA	14	CASSPAGPNTEAFF	TGTGCCAGCTCACCCGCAGGGCCGAACACTGAAGCTTTCTTT
TRBV19	TRBJ2-5	TRBD1	NA	14	CASSRDRGLETQYF	TGTGCCAGTAGTCGGGACAGGGGATTGGAGACCCAGTACTTC
TRBV6-5	TRBJ2-7	NA	NA	14	CASSYRRDPDEQYF	TGTGCCAGCAGTTACCGGAGGGATCCAGACGAGCAGTACTTC
TRBV9	TRBJ1-3	NA	NA	17	CASSVAPGRHSGNTIYF	TGTGCCAGCAGCGTAGCTCCGGGTCGGCACTCTGGAAACACCATATATTTT
TRBV6-5	TRBJ1-2	NA	few	13	CASSYAENYGYTF	TGTGCCAGCAGTTACGCGGAAAACTATGGCTACACCTTC